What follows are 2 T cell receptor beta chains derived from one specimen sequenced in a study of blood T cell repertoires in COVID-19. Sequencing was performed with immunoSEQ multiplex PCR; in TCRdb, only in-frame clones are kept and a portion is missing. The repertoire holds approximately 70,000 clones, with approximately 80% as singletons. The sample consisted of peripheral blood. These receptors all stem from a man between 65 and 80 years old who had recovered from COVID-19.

The chain's CDR3 is CASSRQGMDETQYF. DNA for the CDR3: TGCGCCAGCAGCCGACAGGGTATGGATGAGACCCAGTACTTC. The V call is TRBV4-1, the J call TRBJ2-5; the match to TRBD1 covers 7 bases. The CDR3 has 14 amino acids. Germline lookup yields CDR1 MGHRA and CDR2 YSYEKL. Trimming at V came to 4 bases and at J to 5 bases, leaving 7 bases not matched to a gene.

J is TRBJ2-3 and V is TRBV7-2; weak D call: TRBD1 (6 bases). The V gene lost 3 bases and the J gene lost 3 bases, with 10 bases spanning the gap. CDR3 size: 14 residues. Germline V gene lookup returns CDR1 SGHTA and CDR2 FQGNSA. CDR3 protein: CASSFQQGTDTQYF. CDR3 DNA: TGTGCCAGCAGCTTCCAACAGGGTACAGATACGCAGTATTTT. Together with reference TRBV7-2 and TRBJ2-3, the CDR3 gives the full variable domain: GAGVSQSPSNKVTEKGKDVELRCDPISGHTALYWYRQSLGQGLEFLIYFQGNSAPDKSGLPSDRFSAERTGGSVSTLTIQRTQQEDSAVYLCASSFQQGTDTQYFGPGTRLTVL.